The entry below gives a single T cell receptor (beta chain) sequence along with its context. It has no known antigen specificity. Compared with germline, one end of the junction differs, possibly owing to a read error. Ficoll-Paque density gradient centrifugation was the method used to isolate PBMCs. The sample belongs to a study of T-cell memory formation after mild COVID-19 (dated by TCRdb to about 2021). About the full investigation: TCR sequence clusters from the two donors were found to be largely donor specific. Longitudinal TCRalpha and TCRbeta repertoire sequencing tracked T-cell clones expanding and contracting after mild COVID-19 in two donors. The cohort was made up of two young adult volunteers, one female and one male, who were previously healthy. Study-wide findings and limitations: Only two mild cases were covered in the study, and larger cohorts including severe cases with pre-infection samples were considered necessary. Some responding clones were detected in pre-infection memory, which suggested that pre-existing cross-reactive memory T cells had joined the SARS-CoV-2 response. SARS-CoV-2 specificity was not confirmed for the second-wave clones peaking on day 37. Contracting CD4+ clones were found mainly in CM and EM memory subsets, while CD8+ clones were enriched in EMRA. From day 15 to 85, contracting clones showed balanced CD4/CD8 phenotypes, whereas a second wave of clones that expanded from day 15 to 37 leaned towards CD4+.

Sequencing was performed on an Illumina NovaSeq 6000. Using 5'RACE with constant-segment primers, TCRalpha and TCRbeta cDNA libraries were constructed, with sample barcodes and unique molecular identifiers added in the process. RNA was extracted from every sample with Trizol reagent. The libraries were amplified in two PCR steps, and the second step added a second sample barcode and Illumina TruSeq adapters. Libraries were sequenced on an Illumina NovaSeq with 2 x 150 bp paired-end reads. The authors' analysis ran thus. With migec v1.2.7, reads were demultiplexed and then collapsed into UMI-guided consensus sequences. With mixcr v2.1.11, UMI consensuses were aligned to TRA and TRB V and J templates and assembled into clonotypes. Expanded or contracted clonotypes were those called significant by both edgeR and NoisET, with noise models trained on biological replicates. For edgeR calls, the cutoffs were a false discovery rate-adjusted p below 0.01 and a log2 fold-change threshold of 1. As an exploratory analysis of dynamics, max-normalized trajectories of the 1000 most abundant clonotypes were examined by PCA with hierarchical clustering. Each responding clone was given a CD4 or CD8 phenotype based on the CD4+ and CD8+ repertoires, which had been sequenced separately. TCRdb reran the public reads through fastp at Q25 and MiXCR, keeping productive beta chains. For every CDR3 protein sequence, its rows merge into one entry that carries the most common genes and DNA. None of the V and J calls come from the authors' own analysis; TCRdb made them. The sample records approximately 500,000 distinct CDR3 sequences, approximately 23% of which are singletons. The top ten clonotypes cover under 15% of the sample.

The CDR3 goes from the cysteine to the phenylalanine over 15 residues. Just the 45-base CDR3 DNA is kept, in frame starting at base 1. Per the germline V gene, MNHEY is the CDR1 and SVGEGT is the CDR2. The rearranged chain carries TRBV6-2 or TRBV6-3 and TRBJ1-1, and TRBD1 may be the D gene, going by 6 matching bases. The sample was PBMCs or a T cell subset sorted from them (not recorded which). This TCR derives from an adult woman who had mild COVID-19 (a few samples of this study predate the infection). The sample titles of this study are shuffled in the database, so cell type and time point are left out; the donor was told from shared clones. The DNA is TGTGCCAGCAGTTACAACGACAGGAAGAACACTGAAGCTTTATTT. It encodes CASSYNDRKNTEALF.